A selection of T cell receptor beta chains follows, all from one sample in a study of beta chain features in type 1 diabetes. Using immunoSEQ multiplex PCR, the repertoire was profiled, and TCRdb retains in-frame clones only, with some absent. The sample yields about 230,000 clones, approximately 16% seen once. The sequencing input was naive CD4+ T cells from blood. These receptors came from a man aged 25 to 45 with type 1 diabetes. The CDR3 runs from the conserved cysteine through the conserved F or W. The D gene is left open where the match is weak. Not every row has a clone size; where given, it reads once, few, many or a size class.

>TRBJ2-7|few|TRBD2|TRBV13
TGTGCCAGCAGCTTAGTCAGCGGGGGTCCCGATACATTC
CASSLVSGGPDTF
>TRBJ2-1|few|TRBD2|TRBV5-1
TGCGCCAGCAATCTAGCGGGAGATGTGAATGAGCAGTTCTTC
CASNLAGDVNEQFF
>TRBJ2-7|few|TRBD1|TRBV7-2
TGTGCCAGCAGCCCGCGGGACAGGCCAAATTACGAGCAGTACTTC
CASSPRDRPNYEQYF
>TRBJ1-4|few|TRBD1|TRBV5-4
TGTGCCAGCAGCTTGGCCGAGCGACAGGGGACAGGAAAACTGTTTTTT
CASSLAERQGTGKLFF
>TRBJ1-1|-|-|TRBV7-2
TGTGCCAGCAGCTTAGCAGTCATGAACACTGAAGCTTTCTTT
CASSLAVMNTEAFF
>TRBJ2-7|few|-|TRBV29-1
TGCAGCGTTCATAACGTGGGGGGGCACTCCTACGAGCAGTACTTC
CSVHNVGGHSYEQYF
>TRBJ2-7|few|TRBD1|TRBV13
TGTGCCAGCAGCCGGCATTCGGGACAGGGCTACGAGCAGTACTTC
CASSRHSGQGYEQYF
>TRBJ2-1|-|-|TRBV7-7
TGTGCCAGCAGCTTAAGTTCTGGGGATGAGCAGTTCTTC
CASSLSSGDEQFF
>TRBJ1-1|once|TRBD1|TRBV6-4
TGTGCCAGCAGCGGACAGGTGAACACTGAAGCTTTCTTT
CASSGQVNTEAFF
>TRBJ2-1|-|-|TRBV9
TGTGCCAGCAGTACAGCGGTGGACTCCTACAATGAGCAGTTCTTC
CASSTAVDSYNEQFF
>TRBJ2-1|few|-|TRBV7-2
TGTGCCAGCAGGCCGGCAGGGGGGAATTCCAATGAGCAGTTCTTC
CASRPAGGNSNEQFF
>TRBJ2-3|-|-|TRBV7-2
TGTGCCAGCAGCTTACAGAGTACGCAGTATTTT
CASSLQSTQYF
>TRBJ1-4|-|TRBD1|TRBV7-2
TGTGCCAGCAGCACGGACAGGGGAAATGAAAAACTGTTTTTT
CASSTDRGNEKLFF
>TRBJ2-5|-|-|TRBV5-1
TGCGCCAGCGCCAAGGACCAAGAGACCCAGTACTTC
CASAKDQETQYF
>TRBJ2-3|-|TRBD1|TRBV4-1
TGCGCCAGCAGCCACTTGGACAGGGCTACATCGGATACGCAGTATTTT
CASSHLDRATSDTQYF
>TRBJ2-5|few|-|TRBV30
TGTGCCTGGAGTGTGAGGGGAGAGACCCAGTACTTC
CAWSVRGETQYF
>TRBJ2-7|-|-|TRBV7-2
TGTGCCAGCAGCTTAGAAGAGAGGGTCTTTTGGGAGCAGTACTTC
CASSLEERVFWEQYF
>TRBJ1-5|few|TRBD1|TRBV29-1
TGCAGCGTGGGGACAGATAGCAATCAGCCCCAGCATTTT
CSVGTDSNQPQHF
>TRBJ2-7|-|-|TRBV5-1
TGCGCCAGCAGAAAAGGACCGACCTCAGACGAGCAGTACTTC
CASRKGPTSDEQYF
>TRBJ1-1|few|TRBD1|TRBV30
TGTGCCTGGAGTGAGGGACAGGGTGCCACTGAAGCTTTCTTT
CAWSEGQGATEAFF
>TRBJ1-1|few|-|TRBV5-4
TGTGCCAGCAGCCTGGTGGCGGGGTATTACACTGAAGCTTTCTTT
CASSLVAGYYTEAFF
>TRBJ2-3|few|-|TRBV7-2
TGTGCCAGCAGCTTAAGCGTCCGTTTGGTACAGTATTTT
CASSLSVRLVQYF
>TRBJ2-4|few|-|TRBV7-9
TGTGCCAGCAGCTTAGAATGGCGGCGGGACATTCAGTACTTC
CASSLEWRRDIQYF
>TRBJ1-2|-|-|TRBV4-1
TGCGCCAGCAGCCCGCATGGTTATGGCTACACCTTC
CASSPHGYGYTF
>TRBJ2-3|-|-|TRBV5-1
TGCGCCAGCACCTTGGGGACTCCGGGCCTTACGCAGTATTTT
CASTLGTPGLTQYF
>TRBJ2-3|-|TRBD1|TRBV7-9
TGTGCCAGATCCGGGACAGAGAGCACAGATACGCAGTATTTT
CARSGTESTDTQYF
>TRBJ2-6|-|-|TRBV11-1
TGTGCCAGCAGCTTAGGATTGGGAGCCAACGTCCTGACTTTC
CASSLGLGANVLTF
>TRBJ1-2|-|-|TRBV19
TGTGCCAGTAGTCGTACAGGCCGGGCCCTTAACTATGGCTACACCTTC
CASSRTGRALNYGYTF
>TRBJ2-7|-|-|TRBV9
TGTGCCAGCAGCGTAGATAGTCCCTACGAGCAGTACTTC
CASSVDSPYEQYF
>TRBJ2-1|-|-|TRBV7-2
TGTGCCAGCAGCTTTCTCAAGGGATCCCAGAACAATGAGCAGTTCTTC
CASSFLKGSQNNEQFF
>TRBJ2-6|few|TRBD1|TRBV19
TGTGCCAGTAGCCGGGACAGGGGGACTGGGGCCAACGTCCTGACTTTC
CASSRDRGTGANVLTF